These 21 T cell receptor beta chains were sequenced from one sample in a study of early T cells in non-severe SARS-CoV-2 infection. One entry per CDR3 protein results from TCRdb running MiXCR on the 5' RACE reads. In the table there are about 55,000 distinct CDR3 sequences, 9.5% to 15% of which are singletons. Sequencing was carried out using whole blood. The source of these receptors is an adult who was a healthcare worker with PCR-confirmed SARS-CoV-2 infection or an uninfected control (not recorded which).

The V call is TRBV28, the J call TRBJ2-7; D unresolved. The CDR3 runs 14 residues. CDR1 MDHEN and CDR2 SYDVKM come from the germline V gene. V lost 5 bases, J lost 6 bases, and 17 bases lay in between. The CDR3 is CASSRGFQLLEQYF. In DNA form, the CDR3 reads TGTGCCAGCAGTCGAGGCTTCCAGCTACTCGAGCAGTACTTC.

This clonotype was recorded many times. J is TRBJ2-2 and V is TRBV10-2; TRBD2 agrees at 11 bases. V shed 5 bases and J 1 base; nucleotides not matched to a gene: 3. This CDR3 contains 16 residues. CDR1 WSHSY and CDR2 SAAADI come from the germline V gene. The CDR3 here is CASSKTSGKNTGELFF. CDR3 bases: TGCGCCAGCAGTAAGACTAGCGGGAAGAACACCGGGGAGCTGTTTTTT.

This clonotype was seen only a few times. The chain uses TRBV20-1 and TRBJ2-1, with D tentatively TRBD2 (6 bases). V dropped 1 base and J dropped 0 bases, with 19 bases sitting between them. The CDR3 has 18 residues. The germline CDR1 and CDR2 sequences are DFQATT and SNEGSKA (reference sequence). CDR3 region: CSARAPGFSGHSYNEQFF. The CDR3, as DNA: TGCAGTGCTAGAGCCCCGGGGTTTAGCGGCCACTCCTACAATGAGCAGTTCTTC.

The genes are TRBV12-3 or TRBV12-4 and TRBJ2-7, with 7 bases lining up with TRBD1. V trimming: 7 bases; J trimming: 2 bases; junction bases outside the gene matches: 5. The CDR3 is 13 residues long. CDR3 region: CASTRDRTYEQYF. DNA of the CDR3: TGTGCCAGCACCCGGGACAGAACCTACGAGCAGTACTTC.

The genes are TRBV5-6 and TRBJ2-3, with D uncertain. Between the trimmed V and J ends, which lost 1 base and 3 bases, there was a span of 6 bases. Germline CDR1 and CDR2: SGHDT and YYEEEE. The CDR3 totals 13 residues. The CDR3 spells CASSLIPTDTQYF. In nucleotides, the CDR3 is TGTGCCAGCAGCTTGATCCCGACAGATACGCAGTATTTT.

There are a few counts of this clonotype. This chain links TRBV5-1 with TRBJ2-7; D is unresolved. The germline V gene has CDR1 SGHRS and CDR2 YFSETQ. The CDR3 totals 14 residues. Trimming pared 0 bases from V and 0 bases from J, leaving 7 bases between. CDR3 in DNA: TGCGCCAGCAGCTTGGCCGACGACTCCTACGAGCAGTACTTC. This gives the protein CASSLADDSYEQYF.

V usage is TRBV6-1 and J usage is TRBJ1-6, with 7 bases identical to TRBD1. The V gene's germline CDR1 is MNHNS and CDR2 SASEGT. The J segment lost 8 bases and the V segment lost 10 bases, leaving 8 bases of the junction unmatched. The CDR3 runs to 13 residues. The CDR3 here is CATDRVGDSPLHF. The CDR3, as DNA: TGTGCCACCGACAGGGTAGGGGATTCACCCCTCCACTTT.

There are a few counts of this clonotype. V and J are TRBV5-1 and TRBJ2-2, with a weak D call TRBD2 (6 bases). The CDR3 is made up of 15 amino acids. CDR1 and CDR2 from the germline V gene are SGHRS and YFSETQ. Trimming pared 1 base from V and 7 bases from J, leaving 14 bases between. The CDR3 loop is CASSLIRERGGELFF. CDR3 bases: TGCGCCAGCAGCTTGATCCGGGAGAGAGGCGGGGAGCTGTTTTTT.

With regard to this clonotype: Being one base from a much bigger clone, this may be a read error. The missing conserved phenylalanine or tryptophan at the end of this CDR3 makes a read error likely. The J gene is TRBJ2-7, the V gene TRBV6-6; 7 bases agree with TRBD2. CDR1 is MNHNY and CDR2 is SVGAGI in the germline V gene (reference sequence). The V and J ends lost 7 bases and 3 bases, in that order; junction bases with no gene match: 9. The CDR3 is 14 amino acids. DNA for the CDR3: TGTGCCAGCAAACTCGATCCGGGGGGCTACGAGCAGTACTAC. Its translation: CASKLDPGGYEQYY.

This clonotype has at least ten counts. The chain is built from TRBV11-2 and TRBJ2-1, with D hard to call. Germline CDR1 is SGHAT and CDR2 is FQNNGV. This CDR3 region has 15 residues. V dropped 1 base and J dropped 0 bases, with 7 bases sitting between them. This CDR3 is CASSLGQSSYNEQFF. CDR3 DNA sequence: TGTGCCAGCAGCTTAGGCCAGAGCTCCTACAATGAGCAGTTCTTC. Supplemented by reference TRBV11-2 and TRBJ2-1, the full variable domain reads EAGVAQSPRYKIIEKRQSVAFWCNPISGHATLYWYQQILGQGPKLLIQFQNNGVVDDSQLPKDRFSAERLKGVDSTLKIQPAKLEDSAVYLCASSLGQSSYNEQFFGPGTRLTVL.

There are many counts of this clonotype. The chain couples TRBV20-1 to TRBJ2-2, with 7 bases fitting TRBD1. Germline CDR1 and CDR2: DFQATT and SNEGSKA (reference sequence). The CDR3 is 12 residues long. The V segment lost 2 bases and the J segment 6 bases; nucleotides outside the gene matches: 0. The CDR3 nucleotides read TGCAGTGCTAGACAGGGGGCCGGGGAGCTGTTTTTT. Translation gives CSARQGAGELFF.

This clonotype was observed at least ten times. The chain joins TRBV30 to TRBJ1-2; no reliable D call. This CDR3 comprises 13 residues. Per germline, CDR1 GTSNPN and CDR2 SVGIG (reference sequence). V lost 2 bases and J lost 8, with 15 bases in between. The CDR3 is CAWSLSGKYGYTF. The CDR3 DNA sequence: TGTGCCTGGAGTTTATCTGGGAAATACGGCTACACCTTC.

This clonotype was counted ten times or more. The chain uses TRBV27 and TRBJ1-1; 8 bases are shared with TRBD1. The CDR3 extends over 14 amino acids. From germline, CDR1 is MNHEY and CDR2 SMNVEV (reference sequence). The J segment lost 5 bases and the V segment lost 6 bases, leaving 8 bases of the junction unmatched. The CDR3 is CASSISGGQTEAFF. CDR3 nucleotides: TGTGCCAGCAGCATATCAGGGGGCCAGACTGAAGCTTTCTTT.

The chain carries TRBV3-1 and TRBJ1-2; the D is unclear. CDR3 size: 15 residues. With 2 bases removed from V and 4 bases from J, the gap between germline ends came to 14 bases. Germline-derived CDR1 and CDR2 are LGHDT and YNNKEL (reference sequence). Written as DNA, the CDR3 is TGTGCCAGCAGCCAAAGCCCCCCCGCGATCTATGGCTACACCTTC. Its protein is CASSQSPPAIYGYTF.

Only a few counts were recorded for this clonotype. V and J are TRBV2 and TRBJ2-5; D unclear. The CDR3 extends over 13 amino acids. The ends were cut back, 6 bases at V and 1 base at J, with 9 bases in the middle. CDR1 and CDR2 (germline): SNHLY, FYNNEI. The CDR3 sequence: CASRSYSQETQYF. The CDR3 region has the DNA TGTGCCAGCAGAAGTTACAGCCAAGAGACCCAGTACTTC.

Written as DNA, the CDR3 is TGTGCCACCAGTGATTTGTCCAGCGGGAGGTCAAATGAGCAGTTCTTC. It encodes CATSDLSSGRSNEQFF. The chain employs TRBV24-1 and TRBJ2-1, with 9 bases matching TRBD2. Unmatched junction bases numbered 6, after V lost 0 bases and J lost 7 bases. This CDR3 has 16 amino acids. Germline lookup yields CDR1 KGHDR and CDR2 SFDVKD.

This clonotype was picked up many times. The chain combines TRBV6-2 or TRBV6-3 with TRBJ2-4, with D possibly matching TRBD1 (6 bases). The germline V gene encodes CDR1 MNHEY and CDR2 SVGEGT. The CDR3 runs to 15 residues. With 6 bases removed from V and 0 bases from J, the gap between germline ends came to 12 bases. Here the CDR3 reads CASSWTALAKNIQYF. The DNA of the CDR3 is TGTGCCAGCAGCTGGACAGCACTAGCCAAAAACATTCAGTACTTC.

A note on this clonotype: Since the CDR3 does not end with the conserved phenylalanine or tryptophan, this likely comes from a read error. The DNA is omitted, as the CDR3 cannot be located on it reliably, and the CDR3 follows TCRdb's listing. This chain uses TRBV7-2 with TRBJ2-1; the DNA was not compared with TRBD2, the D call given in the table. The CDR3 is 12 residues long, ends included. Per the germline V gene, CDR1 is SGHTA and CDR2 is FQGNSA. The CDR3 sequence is CASSSGLAGVYV.

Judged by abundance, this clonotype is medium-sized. DNA for the CDR3: TGCAGCGTAGGGACGGCCGCGAACACCGGGGAGCTGTTTTTT. Translating gives CSVGTAANTGELFF. V gene TRBV29-1 combines with J gene TRBJ2-2; D tentatively fits TRBD1 or TRBD2 (5 bases each). The CDR3 runs 14 residues. Germline lookup yields CDR1 SQVTM and CDR2 ANQGSEA. Trimming cost V 6 bases and J 0 bases, with 11 bases left between them.

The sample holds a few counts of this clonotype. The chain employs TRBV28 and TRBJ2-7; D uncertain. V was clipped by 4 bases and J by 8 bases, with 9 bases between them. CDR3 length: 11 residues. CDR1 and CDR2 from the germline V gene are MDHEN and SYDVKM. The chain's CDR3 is CASSSTRQQYF. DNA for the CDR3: TGTGCCAGCAGTTCCACCCGCCAGCAGTACTTC.

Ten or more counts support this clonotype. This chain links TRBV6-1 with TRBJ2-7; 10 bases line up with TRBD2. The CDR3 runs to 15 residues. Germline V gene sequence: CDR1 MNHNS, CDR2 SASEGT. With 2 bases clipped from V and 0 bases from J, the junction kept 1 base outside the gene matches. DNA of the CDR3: TGTGCCAGCAGTGAAAGGACTAGCGGCTCCTACGAGCAGTACTTC. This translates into CASSERTSGSYEQYF.